The 18 T cell receptor beta chains below all came from one sample that was sequenced in a study of blood T cell repertoires in COVID-19. Assay used: immunoSEQ multiplex PCR; TCRdb lists only in-frame clones, some missing. The table lists 180,000 or so clones, about 80% of them singletons. Sequencing was performed on PBMCs or T cells enriched from blood (not recorded which). The receptors were gathered from a man aged 40-50 years who had recovered from COVID-19.

The chain has TRBV5-6 and TRBJ2-3; 12 bases map to TRBD2. CDR3 size: 16 residues. Germline values: CDR1 SGHDT, CDR2 YYEEEE. V was clipped by 4 bases and J by 1 base; unmatched bases: 4. CDR3 amino acids: CASSLTSGGRTDTQYF. Here the CDR3 DNA reads TGTGCCAGCAGCCTGACTAGCGGGGGCCGCACAGATACGCAGTATTTT.

The gene calls are TRBV27 and TRBJ1-5, with TRBD1 matching over 8 bases. J was trimmed by 0 bases and V by 4 bases; bases with no gene match: 2. Germline values: CDR1 MNHEY, CDR2 SMNVEV (reference sequence). The CDR3 totals 15 residues. CDR3: CASSWTGNSNQPQHF. CDR3 nucleotides: TGTGCCAGCAGTTGGACAGGGAATAGCAATCAGCCCCAGCATTTT.

The chain carries TRBV4-1 and TRBJ1-1; maybe TRBD1 (5 bases). This CDR3 region has 14 residues. CDR1 is MGHRA and CDR2 is YSYEKL in the germline V gene. The V end was cut by 0 bases, the J end by 7 bases, with 12 bases between. DNA for the CDR3: TGCGCCAGCAGCCAAGAGGGGAGGGGCCGTGAAGCTTTCTTT. It translates to CASSQEGRGREAFF.

The CDR3 is CAITGQANTGELFF. CDR3 DNA sequence: TGTGCCATCACCGGCCAGGCGAACACCGGGGAGCTGTTTTTT. The chain combines TRBV10-3 with TRBJ2-2; D is unresolved. The CDR3 runs to 14 residues. V gave up 7 bases and J gave up 0 bases, with 9 bases separating them. Germline assignment: CDR1 ENHRY and CDR2 SYGVKD.

The V and J genes are TRBV4-1 and TRBJ2-5; D not resolved. V lost 1 base, J lost 1 base, and 10 bases lay in between. The CDR3 consists of 15 residues. Germline V gene lookup returns CDR1 MGHRA and CDR2 YSYEKL. The CDR3 nucleotides are TGCGCCAGCAGCCAAGGGAAACTAATCCAAGAGACCCAGTACTTC. Translation gives CASSQGKLIQETQYF.

This clone was picked up one time. The V call is TRBV19, the J call TRBJ1-4, with D hard to call. Between the trimmed V and J ends, which lost 0 bases and 4 bases, there was a span of 12 bases. This CDR3 is built from 16 residues. CDR1 and CDR2 from the germline V gene are LNHDA and SQIVND (reference sequence). This CDR3 is CASSIDPAGLNEKLFF. The CDR3 DNA is TGTGCCAGTAGTATAGATCCCGCAGGCCTTAATGAAAAACTGTTTTTT.

The rearrangement links TRBV28 to TRBJ1-4; no definite D call. Germline V gene sequence: CDR1 MDHEN, CDR2 SYDVKM. V lost 4 bases to trimming and J lost 7 bases, with 28 bases between them. The CDR3 runs 19 residues. CDR3 residues: CASSSFWKGSLPSGEKLFF. The CDR3 bases are TGTGCCAGCAGTTCGTTCTGGAAAGGGTCCCTCCCGAGCGGTGAAAAACTGTTTTTT.

The rearrangement links TRBV14 to TRBJ2-5; D gene unclear. This CDR3 has 13 amino acids. With 4 bases removed from V and 1 base from J, the gap between germline ends came to 7 bases. CDR1 is SGHDN and CDR2 is FVKESK in the germline V gene. The CDR3 nucleotides read TGTGCCAGCAGCCGCAGGATCCAAGAGACCCAGTACTTC. It is translated as CASSRRIQETQYF.

This clone was seen a single time. The chain joins TRBV25-1 to TRBJ2-5; the D gene is possibly TRBD1 (7 bases). Per germline, CDR1 MGHDK and CDR2 SYGVNS. This CDR3 is built from 14 residues. The ends were cut back, 6 bases at V and 5 bases at J, with 16 bases in the middle. The CDR3: CASSSGGLGETQYF. The CDR3 DNA follows: TGTGCCAGCAGCTCAGGGGGGTTGGGGGAGACCCAGTACTTC. Supplemented by reference TRBV25-1 and TRBJ2-5, the full variable domain reads EADIYQTPRYLVIGTGKKITLECSQTMGHDKMYWYQQDPGMELHLIHYSYGVNSTEKGDLSSESTVSRIRTEHFPLTLESARPSHTSQYLCASSSGGLGETQYFGPGTRLLVL.

The chain employs TRBV6-6 and TRBJ2-7, with D maybe TRBD1 (6 bases). Germline loops: CDR1 MNHNY, CDR2 SVGAGI (reference sequence). CDR3 size: 13 residues. V dropped 6 bases and J dropped 1 base, with 10 bases sitting between them. The CDR3 nucleotides read TGTGCCAGCAGAGGGGGTGAGTCCTACGAGCAGTACTTC. It translates to CASRGGESYEQYF.

The table lists this clone with a few counts. Other DNA sequences of this sample code for an identical CDR3. The chain carries TRBV19 and TRBJ1-1; 8 bases align to TRBD1. The CDR3 covers 14 residues. Germline CDR1 is LNHDA and CDR2 is SQIVND (reference sequence). V dropped 5 bases and J dropped 4; count of bases not matched to a gene: 6. The CDR3, as DNA: TGTGCCAGTAGTCTACAGGGGGGGGTCACTGAAGCTTTCTTT. Its translation: CASSLQGGVTEAFF.

The chain uses TRBV11-3 and TRBJ2-7, with D perhaps TRBD1 (5 bases). The CDR3 contains 13 residues. Germline values: CDR1 SGHNT, CDR2 YENEEA. Trimming took 5 bases from V and 0 from J, leaving 8 bases between them. The CDR3 loop is CASSRDSSYEQYF. The CDR3 DNA follows: TGTGCCAGCAGCCGTGACAGCTCCTACGAGCAGTACTTC.

The genes are TRBV5-4 and TRBJ2-1; D perhaps matches TRBD2 (6 bases). This CDR3 contains 16 residues. CDR1 is SGHNT and CDR2 is YYREEE in the germline V gene (reference sequence). V shed 4 bases and J shed 8 bases, with 22 bases lying between them. This CDR3 is CASSPPGKGGRDEQFF. The DNA of the CDR3 is TGTGCCAGCAGCCCACCCGGGAAGGGAGGAAGGGATGAGCAGTTCTTC. The whole variable domain, filled in from reference TRBV5-4 and TRBJ2-1, reads ETGVTQSPTHLIKTRGQQVTLRCSSQSGHNTVSWYQQALGQGPQFIFQYYREEENGRGNFPPRFSGLQFPNYSSELNVNALELDDSALYLCASSPPGKGGRDEQFFGPGTRLTVL.

The chain employs TRBV30 and TRBJ1-2; no firm D call. This CDR3 has 10 amino acids. Trimming removed 5 bases at V and 4 bases at J, with 5 bases between. CDR1 and CDR2 from the germline V gene are GTSNPN and SVGIG (reference sequence). CDR3 region: CAWRSYGYTF. The DNA of the CDR3 is TGTGCCTGGCGGAGCTATGGCTACACCTTC.

This rearrangement joins TRBV4-3 to TRBJ2-2, with 8 bases identical to TRBD2. Trimming removed 8 bases from V and 1 base from J; junction bases left unmatched: 3. The germline V gene has CDR1 LGHNA and CDR2 YSLEER. The CDR3 runs 14 residues. CDR3 coding DNA: TGCGCCAGCCGCCTAGCGGGGAACACCGGGGAGCTGTTTTTT. Translating gives CASRLAGNTGELFF.

The chain carries TRBV6-5 and TRBJ2-3; D may be TRBD1 (6 bases). Germline CDR1 and CDR2: MNHEY and SVGAGI. Trimming removed 0 bases at V and 1 base at J, with 8 bases between. This CDR3 spans 15 amino acids. In DNA, the CDR3 is TGTGCCAGCAGTTACTCGGGGGCCCGCACAGATACGCAGTATTTT. Protein product: CASSYSGARTDTQYF.

The chain recombines TRBV4-2 with TRBJ2-4; weak D call: TRBD2 (7 bases). CDR1 is LGHNA, CDR2 YNFKEQ, per germline. The CDR3 loop spans 21 amino acids. V was shortened by 3 bases and J by 0 bases, with 27 bases between the two germline ends. CDR3 in amino acids: CASSHPAREGGGRLAKNIQYF. The CDR3 coding sequence is TGTGCCAGCAGCCACCCAGCGAGGGAGGGGGGGGGCCGTCTAGCCAAAAACATTCAGTACTTC.

This clone was found once. The V and J genes are TRBV28 and TRBJ2-5; 11 positions agree with TRBD2. Germline CDR1 MDHEN, CDR2 SYDVKM. The CDR3 runs 18 residues. The V and J ends lost 6 bases and 2 bases, in that order; junction bases with no gene match: 14. The CDR3 sequence: CASRRLAGGTILQETQYF. The DNA for the CDR3 is TGTGCCAGCAGGCGCCTAGCGGGGGGTACAATTTTACAAGAGACCCAGTACTTC.